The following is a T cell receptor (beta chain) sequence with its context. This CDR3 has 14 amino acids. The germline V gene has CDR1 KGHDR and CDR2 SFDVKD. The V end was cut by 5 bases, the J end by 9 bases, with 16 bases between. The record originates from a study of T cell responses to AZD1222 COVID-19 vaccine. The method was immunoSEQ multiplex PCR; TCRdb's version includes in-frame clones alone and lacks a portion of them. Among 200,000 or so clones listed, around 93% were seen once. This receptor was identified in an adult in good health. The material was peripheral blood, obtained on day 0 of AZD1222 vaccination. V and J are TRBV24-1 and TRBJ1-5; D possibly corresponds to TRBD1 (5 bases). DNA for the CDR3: TGTGCCACCAGTGGCGGGGACCTTTGGGCGCCCCAGCATTTT. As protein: CATSGGDLWAPQHF.